A selection of T cell receptor beta chains follows, all from one sample in a study of long-term antiretroviral therapy in people with HIV. The data were produced by immunoSEQ multiplex PCR, yet TCRdb's version contains in-frame clones alone and is incomplete. The table lists approximately 37,000 clones, around 86% of them singletons. The sample here was unsorted PBMCs, taken 1 year after starting antiretroviral therapy. These receptor sequences come from a young man with HIV. Both conserved end residues are part of each CDR3. A D gene is named only where the DNA matches it firmly. The size entry is marked missing in some rows and otherwise reads once, few, many or a size class.

CASSSPGTAYEQYF	TGCGCCAGCAGCTCCCCCGGGACAGCCTACGAGCAGTACTTC	TRBV5-1	few	TRBD1	TRBJ2-7
CASSFSASSYEQYF	TGTGCCAGCAGTTTCTCGGCCAGCTCCTACGAGCAGTACTTC	TRBV6-5	-	-	TRBJ2-7
CASRGASRDSPLHF	TGTGCCAGCCGCGGCGCGTCTCGCGATTCACCCCTCCACTTT	TRBV11-3	-	-	TRBJ1-6
CASSNDSYTDTQYF	TGTGCCAGCAGTAACGACAGCTACACAGATACGCAGTATTTT	TRBV27	-	-	TRBJ2-3
CASSLDSRYNRDRSSGANVLTF	TGTGCCAGCAGCTTAGACTCCCGATATAACCGGGACAGGAGCTCTGGGGCCAACGTCCTGACTTTC	TRBV7-6	-	TRBD1	TRBJ2-6
CASSYSGGGGHYEQYF	TGTGCCAGCAGTTACTCAGGGGGAGGAGGGCACTACGAGCAGTACTTC	TRBV6-5	-	-	TRBJ2-7
CASSPYLDRGGYTF	TGTGCCAGCAGCCCATATCTCGACAGGGGTGGCTACACCTTC	TRBV7-9	-	TRBD1	TRBJ1-2
CASSALDMVRLTDTQYF	TGTGCCAGCAGCGCCCTCGATATGGTCAGGCTAACAGATACGCAGTATTTT	TRBV9	-	-	TRBJ2-3
CASRTTGGGYEQYF	TGTGCCAGCAGGACCACAGGGGGCGGCTACGAGCAGTACTTC	TRBV6-1	once	TRBD1	TRBJ2-7
CASSQDRGGSTSGNTIYF	TGCGCCAGCAGCCAAGATCGCGGAGGGTCCACCTCTGGAAACACCATATATTTT	TRBV4-3	-	-	TRBJ1-3
CATHKKGMMNTEAFF	TGTGCCACGCACAAGAAGGGGATGATGAACACTGAAGCTTTCTTT	TRBV19	-	-	TRBJ1-1
CASSAVPGLADYEQYF	TGTGCCAGCAGCGCCGTGCCGGGACTAGCGGACTACGAGCAGTACTTC	TRBV9	-	TRBD2	TRBJ2-7
CASSEGPYRNQPQHF	TGTGCCAGCAGTGAAGGCCCCTACAGAAACCAGCCCCAGCATTTT	TRBV6-1	-	-	TRBJ1-5
CASSLGQGRLYNEQFF	TGTGCCAGCAGCTTAGGACAGGGAAGGCTCTACAATGAGCAGTTCTTC	TRBV7-9	-	TRBD1	TRBJ2-1
CASSSAVNQPQHF	TGCGCCAGCAGCTCCGCCGTCAATCAGCCCCAGCATTTT	TRBV5-1	few	-	TRBJ1-5
CAISESLAETQYF	TGTGCCATCAGTGAATCCCTAGCGGAGACCCAGTACTTC	TRBV10-3	-	-	TRBJ2-5
CASREQLNYGYTF	TGTGCCAGCAGGGAGCAGCTTAACTATGGCTACACCTTC	TRBV6-6	-	-	TRBJ1-2
CASSTGTGGDGDTEAFF	TGTGCCAGCAGCACCGGGACAGGGGGTGACGGGGACACTGAAGCTTTCTTT	TRBV28	-	TRBD1	TRBJ1-1
CASSLVPGPYSNQPQHF	TGTGCCAGCAGCTTGGTCCCTGGGCCCTATAGCAATCAGCCCCAGCATTTT	TRBV5-8	-	-	TRBJ1-5
CASSYEGISYNSPLHF	TGTGCCAGCAGCTACGAGGGAATCTCCTATAATTCACCCCTCCACTTT	TRBV7-9	few	-	TRBJ1-6
CASSDRGRRGYTF	TGTGCCAGCTCCGACAGGGGGCGGAGGGGCTACACCTTC	TRBV19	-	TRBD1	TRBJ1-2
CASRDSLNTEAFF	TGTGCCAGTAGGGACAGTTTGAACACTGAAGCTTTCTTT	TRBV19	once	-	TRBJ1-1
CASGTSGAYNEQFF	TGTGCCAGCGGGACTAGCGGGGCCTACAATGAGCAGTTCTTC	TRBV10-3	-	TRBD2	TRBJ2-1
CASSPGGQSTDTQYF	TGTGCCAGCAGCCCTGGGGGCCAGAGCACAGATACGCAGTATTTT	TRBV9	-	-	TRBJ2-3
CASSLNPTGVPSYEQYF	TGTGCCAGCAGCCTTAACCCAACAGGGGTCCCCTCCTACGAGCAGTACTTC	TRBV9	medium-sized	TRBD1	TRBJ2-7
CASSRPGGNSPLHF	TGTGCCAGCAGTCGACCCGGGGGCAATTCACCCCTCCACTTT	TRBV6-5	few	-	TRBJ1-6
CASSLAGDRLFSEAFF	TGTGCCAGCAGCTTAGCGGGGGACAGACTGTTCTCTGAAGCTTTCTTT	TRBV7-2	-	TRBD1	TRBJ1-1
CAVGQGPTGELFF	TGCGCCGTAGGACAGGGGCCCACCGGGGAGCTGTTTTTT	TRBV5-1	-	TRBD1	TRBJ2-2
CASSPLALEQPQHF	TGTGCCAGCTCACCACTCGCCTTAGAGCAGCCCCAGCATTTT	TRBV18	-	-	TRBJ1-5
CASRRLNSGNTIYF	TGTGCGTCTAGGCGCCTAAACTCTGGAAACACCATATATTTT	TRBV19	-	-	TRBJ1-3
CASIAGQGGNEQFF	TGCGCCAGCATCGCGGGACAGGGAGGGAATGAGCAGTTCTTC	TRBV5-1	-	TRBD1	TRBJ2-1
CASSLRGGSYEQYF	TGTGCCAGCAGTTTGAGGGGGGGCTCCTACGAGCAGTACTTC	TRBV27	-	-	TRBJ2-7
CASTQGAAVDGYTF	TGCGCCAGCACACAGGGGGCCGCGGTGGATGGCTACACCTTC	TRBV10-2	once	TRBD1	TRBJ1-2
CARSWGGTREKLFF	TGTGCCAGATCGTGGGGGGGCACACGGGAAAAACTGTTTTTT	TRBV5-3	-	-	TRBJ1-4
CASSPSPYEQYF	TGTGCCAGCTCACCATCACCATACGAGCAGTACTTC	TRBV18	once	-	TRBJ2-7
CASSIGGNGYTF	TGTGCCAGTAGTATTGGGGGGAATGGCTACACCTTC	TRBV19	-	-	TRBJ1-2
CASSPRGQVDFGELFF	TGTGCCAGCAGCCCGAGGGGACAGGTGGATTTCGGGGAGCTGTTTTTT	TRBV7-9	-	TRBD1	TRBJ2-2
CASSPPPGQGAREQYF	TGTGCCAGCAGCCCTCCGCCGGGACAGGGGGCTCGTGAGCAGTACTTC	TRBV5-4	-	TRBD1	TRBJ2-7
CASSDGTADGYTF	TGTGCCAGCAGCGATGGGACTGCAGATGGCTACACCTTC	TRBV6-4	-	-	TRBJ1-2
CASSETGQANYGYTF	TGCGCCAGCAGTGAGACAGGACAGGCGAACTATGGCTACACCTTC	TRBV10-2	few	TRBD1	TRBJ1-2
CASSPSEGQGALSTEAFF	TGTGCCAGCAGCCCGAGTGAGGGACAGGGGGCCTTGAGCACTGAAGCTTTCTTT	TRBV7-9	-	TRBD1	TRBJ1-1
CASSTRRPGETETQYF	TGTGCCAGCAGTACCCGCAGGCCGGGGGAGACGGAGACCCAGTACTTC	TRBV6-6	-	-	TRBJ2-5
CASSYFPTGSLEQYF	TGTGCCAGCAGCTACTTCCCCACAGGGTCGCTCGAGCAGTACTTC	TRBV7-8	-	-	TRBJ2-7
CASSTGGQGAYEQYF	TGTGCCAGTAGTACAGGGGGACAGGGGGCCTACGAGCAGTACTTC	TRBV19	-	TRBD1	TRBJ2-7
CASSIPPEQGAQANEQFF	TGTGCCAGCAGCATACCTCCCGAACAGGGGGCGCAAGCAAATGAGCAGTTCTTC	TRBV21-1	-	-	TRBJ2-1
CASRGGYSGANVLTF	TGTGCCAGCAGGGGGGGTTACTCTGGGGCCAACGTCCTGACTTTC	TRBV5-4	-	-	TRBJ2-6
CASSLRESASYEQYF	TGTGCCAGCAGCTTAAGGGAGTCAGCCTCCTACGAGCAGTACTTC	TRBV13	-	-	TRBJ2-7
CASSLTSGSYEQYF	TGTGCCAGCAGCCTGACTAGCGGGAGCTACGAGCAGTACTTC	TRBV14	few	TRBD2	TRBJ2-7
CASSEWAGTGLSSNQPQHF	TGTGCCAGCAGTGAATGGGCCGGGACAGGGCTTAGTAGCAATCAGCCCCAGCATTTT	TRBV6-1	-	TRBD1	TRBJ1-5
CASSPGVGQGYTF	TGTGCCAGCAGCCCTGGAGTAGGGCAAGGCTACACCTTC	TRBV7-8	-	-	TRBJ1-2
CASSYSQGDHNEKLFF	TGTGCCAGCAGTTACTCTCAGGGCGACCATAATGAAAAACTGTTTTTT	TRBV6-6	-	-	TRBJ1-4